This entry describes one T cell receptor (beta chain). Its antigen is still unknown. TCRdb analysed the 5' RACE reads with MiXCR anew, one entry per CDR3 protein. The sample yields about 250,000 distinct CDR3 sequences, 18% seen once. The source of the sample is a study of CD8 T cells in ankylosing spondylitis. General observations from the study: Matched ankylosing spondylitis synovial fluid reportedly showed significant enrichment of disease-linked clones. Certain motif variants had earlier been reported in reactive arthritis synovial fluid and blood.

CDR1 is SGDLS and CDR2 is YYNGEE in the germline V gene. V lost 4 bases and J lost 0, with 17 bases in between. This CDR3 has 18 residues. The specimen was blood, either unsorted or a sorted T cell fraction (not recorded which). V usage is TRBV9 and J usage is TRBJ2-6, with D possibly matching TRBD1 (6 bases). The receptor was derived from a male donor with ankylosing spondylitis or in good health (not recorded which). The CDR3 sequence is CASSSNRVRSSGANVLTF. The CDR3 DNA follows: TGTGCCAGCAGCTCAAACAGGGTTCGGAGCTCTGGGGCCAACGTCCTGACTTTC.